One sample yielded the 4 T cell receptor beta chains listed below, sequenced in a study of beta chain features in type 1 diabetes. Since all of the isolated RNA was reverse transcribed, expressed TCRB transcripts were what got sequenced. The repertoire was sequenced with immunoSEQ multiplex PCR; TCRdb's copy has only in-frame clones and lacks some. Altogether about 620,000 clones are present, roughly a sixth being singletons, with the ten largest covering approximately 0.099%. The sample taken for sequencing was naive CD4+ T cells from blood. These receptors were obtained from a man younger than 35 in good health.

The J gene is TRBJ2-7, the V gene TRBV6-1, with 8 bases that match TRBD1. Germline V gene lookup returns CDR1 MNHNS and CDR2 SASEGT. This CDR3 has 15 residues. V lost 2 bases and J lost 5; bases outside the gene matches: 8. CDR3 protein: CASSESGQGHDEQYF. CDR3 coding DNA: TGTGCCAGCAGTGAATCAGGACAGGGACACGACGAGCAGTACTTC.

In nucleotides, the CDR3 is TGCGCCAGCAGCCTCCTCAGCAGAGTGGGGGAGGAGGGAAAACTGTTTTTT. It encodes CASSLLSRVGEEGKLFF. This sequence joins TRBV4-3 and TRBJ1-4; perhaps TRBD1 as D (5 bases). The CDR3 has 17 amino acids. Germline V gene lookup returns CDR1 LGHNA and CDR2 YSLEER. V lost 4 bases and J lost 10, with 25 bases in between.

The V gene is TRBV4-3, the J gene TRBJ1-5; 7 nucleotides match TRBD1. Trimming at V came to 0 bases and at J to 7 bases, leaving 15 bases not matched to a gene. CDR1 and CDR2 from the germline V gene are LGHNA and YSLEER. CDR3 length: 18 residues. Here the CDR3 reads CASSQETGLTHSWQPQHF. CDR3 DNA: TGCGCCAGCAGCCAAGAGACAGGGCTCACCCACTCTTGGCAGCCCCAGCATTTT.

This clone was counted between two and nine times. The chain recombines TRBV4-1 with TRBJ2-6, with D possibly TRBD1 on 6 matching bases. The ends were cut back, 0 bases at V and 4 bases at J, with 13 bases in the middle. Germline CDR1 MGHRA, CDR2 YSYEKL. The CDR3 totals 17 residues. The CDR3 loop reads CASSQDSQGSGANVLTF. The CDR3, as DNA: TGCGCCAGCAGCCAAGATTCGCAGGGGTCCGGGGCCAACGTCCTGACTTTC.